The 9 T cell receptor beta chains reported below all come from one sample, sequenced in a study of blood T cell repertoires in COVID-19. The data were produced by immunoSEQ multiplex PCR, yet TCRdb's version contains in-frame clones alone and is incomplete. The repertoire holds approximately 94,000 clones, with 84% as singletons. The sequenced sample consisted of peripheral blood. Receptors originate from a human donor in a cohort sampled during active COVID-19.

This sequence joins TRBV3-1 (or the pseudogene TRBV3-2) and TRBJ2-6; TRBD1 matches at 9 bases. In germline, CDR1 is LGHDT, CDR2 YNNKEL (reference sequence). The CDR3 has 17 residues. Losses at the gene ends were 6 bases for V and 0 bases for J; bases not matched to a gene: 6. The CDR3 nucleotides read TGTGCCAGCAGGTCCGGGACAGGGCTCTCTGGGGCCAACGTCCTGACTTTC. Protein product: CASRSGTGLSGANVLTF.

This sequence joins TRBV10-1 and TRBJ2-1; possible D gene TRBD2, 5 bases. The germline V gene has CDR1 WNHNN and CDR2 SYGVQD (reference sequence). The CDR3 totals 18 residues. V lost 5 bases and J 0 bases, leaving 20 bases between the germline ends. The CDR3, as DNA: TGCGCCAGCAGTTCCAACCCGTTAGCGAGTAGCTCCTACAATGAGCAGTTCTTC. Translation gives CASSSNPLASSSYNEQFF.

The V gene is TRBV18, the J gene TRBJ2-7; 7 bases fit TRBD2. Per germline, CDR1 KGHSH and CDR2 LQKENI. The CDR3 totals 15 residues. V shed 5 bases and J 2 bases; nucleotides not matched to a gene: 9. The CDR3: CASSSSYAGAYEQYF. The CDR3 DNA reads as TGTGCCAGCTCATCCTCCTATGCGGGAGCCTACGAGCAGTACTTC.

The V call is TRBV6-5, the J call TRBJ1-1; D remains ambiguous. V lost 0 bases and J 5 bases, leaving 7 bases between the germline ends. The CDR3 has 13 residues. CDR1 is MNHEY and CDR2 is SVGAGI in the germline V gene. The chain's CDR3 is CASSYSRATEAFF. CDR3 nucleotide sequence: TGTGCCAGCAGTTACTCGAGGGCAACTGAAGCTTTCTTT.

V and J are TRBV5-5 and TRBJ2-5, with 10 bases that match TRBD2. Germline CDR1 SGHKS, CDR2 YYEKEE (reference sequence). This CDR3 spans 15 amino acids. V dropped 0 bases and J dropped 9; count of bases not matched to a gene: 8. The chain's CDR3 is CASSLELAGTGSQYF. CDR3 bases: TGTGCCAGCAGCTTGGAACTAGCGGGGACCGGGTCCCAGTACTTC. Variable domain in full (rest from reference TRBV5-5 and TRBJ2-5): DAGVTQSPTHLIKTRGQQVTLRCSPISGHKSVSWYQQVLGQGPQFIFQYYEKEERGRGNFPDRFSARQFPNYSSELNVNALLLGDSALYLCASSLELAGTGSQYFGPGTRLLVL.

V is TRBV6-5 and J is TRBJ1-1, with D maybe TRBD1 (6 bases). This CDR3 is built from 13 residues. Trimming shortened V by 7 bases and J by 5 bases, and 14 bases separated the two germline ends. Germline-derived CDR1 and CDR2 are MNHEY and SVGAGI. This CDR3 is CASTPGVGTEAFF. The CDR3 region has the DNA TGTGCCAGCACTCCAGGGGTGGGGACTGAAGCTTTCTTT.

The chain recombines TRBV18 with TRBJ2-3; 13 bases map to TRBD2. From germline, CDR1 is KGHSH and CDR2 LQKENI. V gave up 3 bases and J gave up 1 base; unmatched junction bases: 4. CDR3 size: 17 residues. CDR3: CASSPRLAGGRTDTQYF. In nucleotides, the CDR3 is TGTGCCAGCTCACCCAGACTAGCGGGAGGACGCACAGATACGCAGTATTTT.

V gene TRBV2 combines with J gene TRBJ2-2; perhaps TRBD2 as D (5 bases). The V gene's germline CDR1 is SNHLY and CDR2 FYNNEI. V dropped 5 bases and J dropped 3 bases, with 16 bases sitting between them. CDR3 length equals 16 residues. The CDR3 DNA reads as TGTGCCAGCAGTCCATTGTCTAGCTCGGACACCGGGGAGCTGTTTTTT. Protein product: CASSPLSSSDTGELFF.

This chain uses TRBV7-9 with TRBJ1-2; 8 bases agree with TRBD1. V shed 5 bases, J shed 1 base, and the junction held 3 bases outside the gene matches. CDR1 and CDR2 (germline): SEHNR, FQNEAQ (reference sequence). CDR3 length: 14 residues. The CDR3 DNA sequence: TGTGCCAGCAGCCCAGGGGGCAGTAACTATGGCTACACCTTC. Amino acid sequence: CASSPGGSNYGYTF.